This T cell receptor (gamma chain) was sequenced in a study of intestinal T cells in coeliac disease (TCRdb year 2020). Regarding the study in general: In the TRG cohort, the mean age of coeliac patients was 15 to 16 years compared with 50 to 65 years for controls, so the coeliac patients were much younger than the controls. The TCR-delta (TRD) cohort included duodenal biopsies from ten or so coeliac disease patients and ten or so non-coeliac controls. Duodenal biopsies from around 35 coeliac disease patients and fewer than 25 non-coeliac controls made up a second, larger TCR-gamma (TRG) cohort.

Genomic DNA was extracted with the QIAamp DNA FFPE tissue kit from ten 5-um FFPE scrolls per case. To test whether coeliac disease can be classified from the TCR repertoire, the study used fully anonymised formalin-fixed paraffin-embedded duodenal biopsies that were not needed for diagnosis. What the authors observed across the whole study: Repeated CDR3 amino acid sequences could not be distinguished from PCR duplicates in the analysis. TRD kmer-based clustering correctly classified all 22 biopsies in training, with a reported leave-one-out accuracy of roughly 90%. FFPE-derived DNA was found to be relatively degraded, and loss of a proportion of TCR sequences in each sample was likely caused by this degradation. The coeliac group and the control group were significantly different in age, but an analysis split by age did not give significant classification. TRG clustering correctly classified most of the 54 biopsies (roughly 94%), with a reported leave-one-out accuracy of around 90%.

From cysteine to phenylalanine, the CDR3 is 15 amino acids long. Of the read, only the CDR3 DNA is kept; its 45 bases are in frame from base 1. V is cut back by 8 bases and J by 0 bases, with 7 bases in the junction unmatched. Turning to this clone: It lacks a known antigen. Base qualities are not provided; no much larger clone lies one nucleotide away.

Receptors were amplified or captured by multiplex PCR. These reads were obtained on an Ion Torrent PGM. TRG repertoires were amplified from roughly 180 ng of biopsy DNA with the LymphoTrack kit, in which Illumina adapters are carried by the primers. TRG amplicons were purified using AMPure XP beads, were quantified on a 2100 Bioanalyzer, and were pooled equimolarly. Sequencing of TRG libraries was performed on an Ion PGM instrument. As for the authors' bioinformatics: Using FastX, any read was removed if more than 10% of its nucleotides had quality scores below the third quartile calculated per patient. IMGT/HighV-QUEST was used to align reads in order to assign V, D and J genes, locate CDR3 regions and judge functionality. Sequences were converted to amino acids, and every sequence predicted to be non-functional was removed. CDR3s were broken into kmers both with and without positional annotation, kmer frequencies were analysed by PCA, and samples were clustered using each of the 1023 combinations of PCs 1-10. Leave-one-out cross-validation was used to validate the classification, with parameters re-optimised on the remaining samples in each round. Shannon diversity was computed with the vegan R package from repeated random subsamples equal to the lowest read count. Identical DNA sequences were merged into single rows after TCRdb reprocessed the public reads with CATT. TCRdb's processing, not the authors', yielded these V and J calls. This sample lists under 850 gamma-chain clones; roughly 50% were detected once. Of the sample, about 24% is held by the ten largest clones.

The receptor comes from a human donor with celiac disease. The sequence links TRGV10 to TRGJP1. TRGV10 is treated as an ORF (open reading frame) with a function not yet certain. Sequencing was done on a sample of a duodenal biopsy. The DNA sequence is given as TGTGCTGCGTGGGAGCCATATACCACTGGTTGGTTCAAGATATTT. Its coded protein is CAAWEPYTTGWFKIF.